This entry describes one T cell receptor (beta chain). The target of this receptor is not known. Base qualities are missing; no much larger clone stands one base away. The sample comes from a study of blood T cell repertoires in COVID-19 (dated by TCRdb to 2018 to 2020). The study in broad terms: Samples covering the acute and convalescent phases of COVID-19 were provided by collaborators in the United States, Italy and Spain. The prospective study material was composed of cDNA or gDNA derived from T cells, B-cell-depleted T cells, or PBMCs. The dataset comprised deeply sampled blood TCRbeta repertoires from subjects exposed to, actively infected with, or recovered from COVID-19. The repertoires were released in a freely available public database intended as a resource for research on the immune response to SARS-CoV-2. The samples were drawn from two sources: the first 160 participants of the ongoing ImmuneRACE study, and fewer than 1,500 subjects contributed by 6 global collaborators. The sample metadata nearly always contained a de-identified subject ID, COVID-19 status, age in years and sex. HLA class I and class II types, where available, came from metadata supplied by the sample provider rather than from assay-based typing.

Participants in the prospective study were aged 18 to 89 years, lived in 24 United States geographic areas, and enrolled through a virtual design. Cohort assignment in the prospective study relied on participant-reported clinical history from a screening survey and a study questionnaire. Recovered participants in ImmuneRACE Cohort 3 were defined as having two consecutive negative NP/OP PCR tests, clearance from a healthcare professional, or resolution of symptoms. In the prospective study, whole blood, serum and a nasopharyngeal or oropharyngeal swab were collected from each participant by mobile phlebotomists. Over a roughly 2-month period, participants in the prospective study had the option of providing additional blood draws and questionnaires. Before DNA extraction, prospective study blood samples were shipped either frozen or at room temperature. General conclusions and limits of the study: How much clinical and demographic metadata was included differed by source and by participant, and the metadata was provided uncurated.

TCRbeta CDR3 regions were amplified from genomic DNA by means of the immunoSEQ Assay, a bias-controlled multiplex PCR. In the source study's methods: The number of nucleated cells in each sample was estimated from the amplification of reference gene primers within the assay. To quantify the absolute abundance of each unique TCRbeta CDR3 rearrangement, sequence reads were collapsed and filtered. For each sample, productive Simpson clonality was calculated by taking the square root of Simpson's diversity index across productive rearrangements. What TCRdb holds here is the immuneACCESS table cut down to in-frame rearrangements. Part of the clones is not present; checked against another copy, under half of the missing clones reflect an unresolved V gene, and the others are unexplained. V, J and clone size are taken as reported in that table, and D and trimming were inferred from the DNA itself. Present in this sample are a few hundred thousand clones, more than 75% of which were seen just once. The top ten hold more than 1% of the sample.

The sequenced material came from PBMCs or T cells enriched from blood (not recorded which). This TCR derives from a woman aged 25-40 years who had recovered from COVID-19.

The DNA sequence is given as TGTGCCAGCTCACAGGCCAGCGGGGGGCGCACAGATACGCAGTATTTT. Its translation reads: CASSQASGGRTDTQYF. Recombination joined TRBV18 with TRBJ2-3, with TRBD2 matching 9 junction bases. CDR1 and CDR2 are read off the germline V gene as KGHSH and LQKENI. Reading from cysteine to phenylalanine, the CDR3 counts 16 amino acids. Only CDR3 DNA is held: 48 bases, read in frame from base 1. The germline V end is reduced by 4 bases and the J end by 1 base; junction bases left unmatched: 6.